The clone carrying this TCR beta chain has a count of ten or more. TCRdb called the RT-PCR reads again in MiXCR, with one record for every CDR3 protein. The data hold about 680,000 distinct CDR3 sequences, with approximately 14% observed a single time. The V and J ends lost 5 bases and 6 bases respectively, with 15 bases between them. The CDR3 spans 13 residues. Germline V gives CDR1 GTSNPN, CDR2 SVGIG (reference sequence). Sequenced sample: memory CD4+ T cells from blood. The chain employs TRBV30 and TRBJ2-3; TRBD1 might be the D (5 bases). The clonotype was recovered from a female donor in good health, serving as a healthy control. For the CDR3, the DNA is TGTGCCTGGTCACCGAAAGGGGCGGATACGCAGTATTTT. Its translation is CAWSPKGADTQYF.